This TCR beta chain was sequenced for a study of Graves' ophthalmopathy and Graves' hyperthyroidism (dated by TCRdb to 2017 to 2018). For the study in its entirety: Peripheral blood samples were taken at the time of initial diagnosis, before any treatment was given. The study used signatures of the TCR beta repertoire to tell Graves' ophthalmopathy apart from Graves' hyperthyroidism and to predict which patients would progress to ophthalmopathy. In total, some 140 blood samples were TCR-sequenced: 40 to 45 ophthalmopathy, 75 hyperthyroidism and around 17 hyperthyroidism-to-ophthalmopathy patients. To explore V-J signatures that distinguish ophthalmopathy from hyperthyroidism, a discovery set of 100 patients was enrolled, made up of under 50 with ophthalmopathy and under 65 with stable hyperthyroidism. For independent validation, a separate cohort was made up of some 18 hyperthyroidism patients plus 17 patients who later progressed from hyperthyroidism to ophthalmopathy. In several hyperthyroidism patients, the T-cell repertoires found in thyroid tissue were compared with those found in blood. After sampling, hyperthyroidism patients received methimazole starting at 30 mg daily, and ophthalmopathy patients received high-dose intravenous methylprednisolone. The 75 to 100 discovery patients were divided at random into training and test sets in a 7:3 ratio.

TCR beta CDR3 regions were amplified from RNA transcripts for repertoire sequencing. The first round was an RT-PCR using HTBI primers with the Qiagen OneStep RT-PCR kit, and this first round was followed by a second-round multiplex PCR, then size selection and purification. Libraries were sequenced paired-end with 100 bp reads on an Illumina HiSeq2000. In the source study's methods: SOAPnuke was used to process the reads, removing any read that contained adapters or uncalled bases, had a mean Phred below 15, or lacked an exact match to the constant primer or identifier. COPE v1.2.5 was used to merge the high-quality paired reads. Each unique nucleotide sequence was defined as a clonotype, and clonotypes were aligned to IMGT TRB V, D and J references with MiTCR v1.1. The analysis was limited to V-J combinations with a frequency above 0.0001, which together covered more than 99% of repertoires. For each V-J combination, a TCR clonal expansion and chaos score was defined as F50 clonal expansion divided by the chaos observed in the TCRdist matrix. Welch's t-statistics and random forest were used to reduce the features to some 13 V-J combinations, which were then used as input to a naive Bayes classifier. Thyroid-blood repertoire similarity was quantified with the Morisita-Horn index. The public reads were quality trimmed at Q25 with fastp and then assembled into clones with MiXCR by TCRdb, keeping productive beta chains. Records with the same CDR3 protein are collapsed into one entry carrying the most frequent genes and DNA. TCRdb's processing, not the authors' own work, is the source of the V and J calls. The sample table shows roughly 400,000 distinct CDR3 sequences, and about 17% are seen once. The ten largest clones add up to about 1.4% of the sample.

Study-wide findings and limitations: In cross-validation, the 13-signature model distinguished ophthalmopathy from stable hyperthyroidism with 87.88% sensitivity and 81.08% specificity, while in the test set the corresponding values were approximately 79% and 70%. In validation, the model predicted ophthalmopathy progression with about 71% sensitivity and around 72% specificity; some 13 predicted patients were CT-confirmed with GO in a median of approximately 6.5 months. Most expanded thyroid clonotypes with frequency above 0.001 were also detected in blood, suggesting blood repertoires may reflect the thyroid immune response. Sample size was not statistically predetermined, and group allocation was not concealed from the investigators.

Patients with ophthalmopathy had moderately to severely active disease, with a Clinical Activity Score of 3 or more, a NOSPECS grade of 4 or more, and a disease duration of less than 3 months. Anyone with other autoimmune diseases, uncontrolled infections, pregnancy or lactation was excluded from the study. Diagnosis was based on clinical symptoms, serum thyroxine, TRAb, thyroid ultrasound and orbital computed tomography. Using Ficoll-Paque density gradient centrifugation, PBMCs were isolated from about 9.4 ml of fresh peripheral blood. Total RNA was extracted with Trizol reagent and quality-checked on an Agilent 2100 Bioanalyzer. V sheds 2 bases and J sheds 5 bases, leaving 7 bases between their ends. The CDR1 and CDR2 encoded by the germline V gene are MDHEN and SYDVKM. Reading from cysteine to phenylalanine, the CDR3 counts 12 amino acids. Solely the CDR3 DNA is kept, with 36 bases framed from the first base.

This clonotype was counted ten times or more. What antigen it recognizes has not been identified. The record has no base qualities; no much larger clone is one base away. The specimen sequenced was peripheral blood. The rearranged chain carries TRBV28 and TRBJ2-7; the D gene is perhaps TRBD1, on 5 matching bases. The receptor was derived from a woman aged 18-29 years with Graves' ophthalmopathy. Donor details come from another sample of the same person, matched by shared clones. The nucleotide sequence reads TGTGCCAGCAGTTTAACGACAGACGAGCAGTACTTC. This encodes CASSLTTDEQYF.